This TCR beta chain was sequenced during a study of T cells in women clearing cervical HPV infection. The overall study: Blood came at first lesion visit for cases, post-clearance for controls. With HLA typing for only a few women, HLA confounding remains possible. Study observations and caveats: CIN3+ cases had significantly higher TCR richness than controls; evenness did not differ.

The protocol was immunoSEQ multiplex PCR, while the TCRdb copy is restricted to in-frame clones and leaves out a portion. This listing includes about 37,000 clones. MY09/MY11 PCR detected cervical HPV DNA; dot-blot assigned genotypes. As to this clone: Its antigen remains unidentified. The read comes to an end 3 residues before the CDR3 does, leaving the germline J gene to fill in the end.

Trimming cost V 3 bases and J 5 bases, with 19 bases left between them. The CDR3 loop spans 16 amino acids. Germline values: CDR1 KGHSH, CDR2 LQKENI. This chain links TRBV18 with TRBJ1-1; TRBD1 might be the D (6 bases). The clonotype was recovered from a woman between 18 and 75 years old with a cervical HPV16 infection that either progressed to CIN3+ or cleared (not recorded which). Sequencing was performed on blood buffy coat. Partial CDR3 DNA: TGTGCCAGCTCACCGAATGACCAGGGGATGGGAACTGAA. Protein: CASSPNDQGMGTE. The full CDR3 is CASSPNDQGMGTEAFF.